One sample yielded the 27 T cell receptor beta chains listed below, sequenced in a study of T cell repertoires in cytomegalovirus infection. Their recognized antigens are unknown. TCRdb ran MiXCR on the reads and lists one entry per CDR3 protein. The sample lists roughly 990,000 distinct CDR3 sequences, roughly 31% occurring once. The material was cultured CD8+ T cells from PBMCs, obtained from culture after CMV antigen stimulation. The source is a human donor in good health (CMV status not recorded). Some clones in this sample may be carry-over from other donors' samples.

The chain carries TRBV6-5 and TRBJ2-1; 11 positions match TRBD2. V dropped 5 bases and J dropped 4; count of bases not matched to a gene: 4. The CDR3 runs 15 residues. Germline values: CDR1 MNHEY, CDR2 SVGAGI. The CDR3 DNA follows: TGTGCCAGCAGTGCGGGACTAGCGGTATACAATGAGCAGTTCTTC. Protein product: CASSAGLAVYNEQFF.

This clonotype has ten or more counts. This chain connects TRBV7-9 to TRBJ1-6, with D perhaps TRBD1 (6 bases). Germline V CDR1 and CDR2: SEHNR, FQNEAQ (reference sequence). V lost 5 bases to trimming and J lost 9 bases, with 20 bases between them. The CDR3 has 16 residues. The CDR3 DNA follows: TGTGCCAGCAGCCCCCGGACAGAAGGCCTCTTTTCACCCCTCCACTTT. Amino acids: CASSPRTEGLFSPLHF.

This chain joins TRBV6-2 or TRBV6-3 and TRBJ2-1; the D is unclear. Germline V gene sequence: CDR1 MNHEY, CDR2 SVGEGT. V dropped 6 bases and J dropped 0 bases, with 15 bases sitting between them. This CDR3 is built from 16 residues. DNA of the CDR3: TGTGCCAGCAGGACGTCAGGAAAGAGCTCCTACAATGAGCAGTTCTTC. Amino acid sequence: CASRTSGKSSYNEQFF.

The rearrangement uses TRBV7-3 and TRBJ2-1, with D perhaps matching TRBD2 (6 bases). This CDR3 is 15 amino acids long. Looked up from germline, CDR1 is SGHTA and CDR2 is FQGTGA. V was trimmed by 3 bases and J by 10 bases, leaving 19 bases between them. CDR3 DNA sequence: TGTGCCAGCAGCTTCACTAGCCCGTTACAAGGAGAGCAGTTCTTC. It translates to CASSFTSPLQGEQFF.

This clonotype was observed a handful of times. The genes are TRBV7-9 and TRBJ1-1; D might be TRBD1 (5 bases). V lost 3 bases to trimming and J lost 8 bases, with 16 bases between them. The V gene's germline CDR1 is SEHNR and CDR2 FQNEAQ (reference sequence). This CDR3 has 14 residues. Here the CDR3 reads CASSFEGIGLEAFF. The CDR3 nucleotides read TGTGCCAGCAGCTTCGAGGGGATAGGTTTAGAAGCTTTCTTT.

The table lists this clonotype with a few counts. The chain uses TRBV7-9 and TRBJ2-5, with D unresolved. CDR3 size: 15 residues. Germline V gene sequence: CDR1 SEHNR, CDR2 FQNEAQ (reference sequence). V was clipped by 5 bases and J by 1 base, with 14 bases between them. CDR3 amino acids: CASSPTFWGQETQYF. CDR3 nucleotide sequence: TGTGCCAGCAGCCCGACATTCTGGGGCCAAGAGACCCAGTACTTC.

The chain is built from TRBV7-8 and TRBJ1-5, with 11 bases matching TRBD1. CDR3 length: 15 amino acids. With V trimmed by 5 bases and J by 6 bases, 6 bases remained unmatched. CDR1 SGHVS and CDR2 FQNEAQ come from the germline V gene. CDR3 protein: CASSTDRGRTQPQHF. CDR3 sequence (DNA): TGTGCCAGCAGCACGGACAGGGGGCGGACTCAGCCCCAGCATTTT.

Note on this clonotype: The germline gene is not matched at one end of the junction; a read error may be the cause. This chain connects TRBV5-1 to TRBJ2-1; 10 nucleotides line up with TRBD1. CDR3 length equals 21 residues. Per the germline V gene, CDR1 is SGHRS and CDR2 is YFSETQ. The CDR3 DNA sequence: TGCGCCAGCAGCCTCCACGACCGGGACAGGGGCCCGGGGGGCCCCGGTAGGGGGCTAAACTTC. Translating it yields CASSLHDRDRGPGGPGRGLNF.

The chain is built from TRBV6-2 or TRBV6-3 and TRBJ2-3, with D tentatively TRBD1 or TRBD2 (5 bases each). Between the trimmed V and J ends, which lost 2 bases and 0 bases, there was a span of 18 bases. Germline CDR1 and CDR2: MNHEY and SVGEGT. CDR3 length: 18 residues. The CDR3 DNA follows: TGTGCCAGCAGTTACGATCCAGGGACGCACCGGAGCACAGATACGCAGTATTTT. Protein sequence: CASSYDPGTHRSTDTQYF.

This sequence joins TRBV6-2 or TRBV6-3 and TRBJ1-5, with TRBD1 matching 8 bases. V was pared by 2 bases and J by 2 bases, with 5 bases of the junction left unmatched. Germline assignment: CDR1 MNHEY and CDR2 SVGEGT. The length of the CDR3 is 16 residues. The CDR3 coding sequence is TGTGCCAGCAGTTACGTTACGGGACAGGGCAATCAGCCCCAGCATTTT. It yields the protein CASSYVTGQGNQPQHF.

For the CDR3, the DNA is TGCGCCAGCAGCCAAGATCTGGGGGCCTATGAGCAGTTCTTC. Amino acids: CASSQDLGAYEQFF. The gene calls are TRBV4-1 and TRBJ2-1, with D tentatively TRBD1 (6 bases). Trimming cost V 0 bases and J 8 bases, with 11 bases left between them. CDR1 is MGHRA, CDR2 YSYEKL, per germline. There are 14 residues in the CDR3.

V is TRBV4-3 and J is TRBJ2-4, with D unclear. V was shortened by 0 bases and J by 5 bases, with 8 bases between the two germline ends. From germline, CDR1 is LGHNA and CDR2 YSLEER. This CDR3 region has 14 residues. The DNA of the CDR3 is TGCGCCAGCAGCCAAGATTCTGGGCAAAACATTCAGTACTTC. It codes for CASSQDSGQNIQYF.

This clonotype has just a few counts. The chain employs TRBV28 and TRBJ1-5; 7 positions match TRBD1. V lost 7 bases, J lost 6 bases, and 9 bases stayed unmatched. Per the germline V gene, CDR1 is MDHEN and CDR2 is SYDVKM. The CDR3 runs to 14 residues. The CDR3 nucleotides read TGTGCCAGCACTTTCCCGGGACAGAGTCAGCCCCAGCATTTT. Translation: CASTFPGQSQPQHF.

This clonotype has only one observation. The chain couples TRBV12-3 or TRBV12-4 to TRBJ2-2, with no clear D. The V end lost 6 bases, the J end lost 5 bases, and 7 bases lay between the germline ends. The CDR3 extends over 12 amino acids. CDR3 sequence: CASRPRTGELFF. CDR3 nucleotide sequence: TGTGCCAGCAGGCCTCGGACCGGGGAGCTGTTTTTT.

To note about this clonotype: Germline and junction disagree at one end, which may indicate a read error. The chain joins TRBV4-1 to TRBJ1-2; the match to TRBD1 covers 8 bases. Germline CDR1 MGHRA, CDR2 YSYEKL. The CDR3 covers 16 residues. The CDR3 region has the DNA TGTGCCAGCAGCCAAGATCTATTGGCAGGGGGCTTTGGCTACACCTTC. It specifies CASSQDLLAGGFGYTF.

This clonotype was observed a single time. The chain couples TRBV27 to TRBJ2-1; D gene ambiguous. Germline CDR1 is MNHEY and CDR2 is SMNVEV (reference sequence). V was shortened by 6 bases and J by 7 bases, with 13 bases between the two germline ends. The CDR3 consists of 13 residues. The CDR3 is CASSQMNWNEQFF. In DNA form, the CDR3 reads TGTGCCAGCAGCCAGATGAATTGGAATGAGCAGTTCTTC.

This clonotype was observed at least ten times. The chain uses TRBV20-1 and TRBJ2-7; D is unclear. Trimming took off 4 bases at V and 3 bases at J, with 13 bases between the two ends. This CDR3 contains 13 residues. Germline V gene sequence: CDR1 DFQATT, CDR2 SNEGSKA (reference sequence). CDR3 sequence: CSAKGSSFYEQYF. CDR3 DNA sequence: TGCAGTGCTAAGGGCAGCTCTTTCTACGAGCAGTACTTC.

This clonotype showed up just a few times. The CDR3 coding sequence is TGTGCCAGCAGCTTAGAGGGGGCGCAGGCTACGCAGTATTTT. This translates into CASSLEGAQATQYF. The V gene is TRBV7-9, the J gene TRBJ2-3, with 7 bases matching TRBD1. This CDR3 is 14 amino acids long. V shed 1 base, J shed 8 bases, and the junction held 6 bases outside the gene matches. Germline lookup yields CDR1 SEHNR and CDR2 FQNEAQ (reference sequence).

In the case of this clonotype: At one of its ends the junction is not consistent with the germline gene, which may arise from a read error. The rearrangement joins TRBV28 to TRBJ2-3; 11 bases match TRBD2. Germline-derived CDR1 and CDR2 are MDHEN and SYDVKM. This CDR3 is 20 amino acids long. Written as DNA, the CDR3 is TGTGCCAGTAGTTTAGATCAGAAGCTAGCGGGGGGCGCTAGCACAGATACGCAGTATTTT. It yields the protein CASSLDQKLAGGASTDTQYF. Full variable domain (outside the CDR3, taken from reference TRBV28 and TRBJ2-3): DVKVTQSSRYLVKRTGEKVFLECVQDMDHENMFWYRQDPGLGLRLIYFSYDVKMKEKGDIPEGYSVSREKKERFSLILESASTNQTSMYLCASSLDQKLAGGASTDTQYFGPGTRLTVL.

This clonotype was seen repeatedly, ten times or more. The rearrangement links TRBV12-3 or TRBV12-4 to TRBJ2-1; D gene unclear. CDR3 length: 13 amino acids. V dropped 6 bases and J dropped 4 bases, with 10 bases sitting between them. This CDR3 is CASSLSIYNEQFF. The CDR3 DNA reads TGTGCCAGCAGCTTGTCCATATACAATGAGCAGTTCTTC.

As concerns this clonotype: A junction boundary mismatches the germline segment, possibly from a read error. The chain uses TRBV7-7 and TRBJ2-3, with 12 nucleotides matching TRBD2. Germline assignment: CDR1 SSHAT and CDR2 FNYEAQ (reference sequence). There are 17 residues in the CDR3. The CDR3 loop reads CASSSGLAGMNPDTQYF. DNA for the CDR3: TGTGCTAGCAGCTCCGGACTAGCGGGGATGAACCCAGATACGCAGTATTTT.

CDR3 nucleotides: TGCGCCAGCAGCCAAGCAAGAGACTTTCACACTGAAGCTTTCTTT. Translating it yields CASSQARDFHTEAFF. The chain has TRBV4-3 and TRBJ1-1, with D unclear. The V gene's germline CDR1 is LGHNA and CDR2 YSLEER. V was clipped by 1 base and J by 3 bases, with 12 bases between them. This CDR3 region has 15 residues.

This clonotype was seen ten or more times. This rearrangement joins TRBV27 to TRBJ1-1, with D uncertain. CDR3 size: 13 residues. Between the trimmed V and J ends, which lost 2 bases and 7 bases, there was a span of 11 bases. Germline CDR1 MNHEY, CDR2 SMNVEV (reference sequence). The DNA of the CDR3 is TGTGCCAGCAGTTTAGAAGGGTTAAGTGAAGCTTTCTTT. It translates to CASSLEGLSEAFF.

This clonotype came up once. CDR3 sequence: CASSGRGGNSPLHF. For the CDR3, the DNA is TGTGCCAGCAGCGGGCGGGGAGGCAATTCACCCCTCCACTTT. This rearrangement joins TRBV7-6 to TRBJ1-6; D call uncertain. Germline CDR1 is SGHVS and CDR2 is FNYEAQ. The CDR3 extends over 14 amino acids. The V gene lost 5 bases and the J gene lost 7 bases, with 12 bases spanning the gap. Supplemented by reference TRBV7-6 and TRBJ1-6, the full variable domain reads GAGVSQSPRYKVTKRGQDVALRCDPISGHVSLYWYRQALGQGPEFLTYFNYEAQQDKSGLPNDRFSAERPEGSISTLTIQRTEQRDSAMYRCASSGRGGNSPLHFGNGTRLTVT.

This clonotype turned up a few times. The CDR3 reads CASSLARARGGYTF. The CDR3 bases are TGTGCCAGCAGCTTAGCCAGGGCTCGGGGAGGCTACACCTTC. The gene calls are TRBV7-9 and TRBJ1-2, with D possibly matching TRBD1 (5 bases). The CDR3 is 14 residues long. V shed 0 bases and J shed 8 bases, with 13 bases lying between them. The germline V gene has CDR1 SEHNR and CDR2 FQNEAQ (reference sequence). Full variable domain (missing parts from reference TRBV7-9 and TRBJ1-2): DTGVSQNPRHKITKRGQNVTFRCDPISEHNRLYWYRQTLGQGPEFLTYFQNEAQLEKSRLLSDRFSAERPKGSFSTLEIQRTEQGDSAMYLCASSLARARGGYTFGSGTRLTVV.

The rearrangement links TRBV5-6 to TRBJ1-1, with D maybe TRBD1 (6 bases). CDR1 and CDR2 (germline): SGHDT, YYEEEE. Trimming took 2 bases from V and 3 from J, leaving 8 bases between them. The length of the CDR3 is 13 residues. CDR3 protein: CASSFYRDTEAFF. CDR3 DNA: TGTGCCAGCAGCTTCTACAGGGACACTGAAGCTTTCTTT.

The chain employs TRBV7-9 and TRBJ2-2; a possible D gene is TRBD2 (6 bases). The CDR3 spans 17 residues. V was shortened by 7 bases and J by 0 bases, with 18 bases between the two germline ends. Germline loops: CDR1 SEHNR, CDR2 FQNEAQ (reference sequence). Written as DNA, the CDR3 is TGTGCCAGCATCCTCGATGGGGGGACGGCGAACACCGGGGAGCTGTTTTTT. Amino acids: CASILDGGTANTGELFF.